The present T cell receptor (beta chain) was sequenced within a study of early T cells in non-severe SARS-CoV-2 infection. Study background: It was bulk RNA from unsorted whole blood that was sequenced, and the chains were unpaired. Study outcomes and limitations: Matching results from VDJdb favored anti-spike CD8 responses, leaving private and CD4 specificities undetected.

CDR3 length: 15 residues. V was clipped by 4 bases and J by 10 bases; unmatched bases: 11. Germline lookup yields CDR1 SGHRS and CDR2 YFSETQ. This clonotype was seen many times. What it binds is unknown. Each single cDNA molecule received a unique molecular identifier. TCRdb reanalysed the 5' RACE reads using MiXCR and keeps one entry per CDR3 protein. The table records about 27,000 distinct CDR3 sequences, roughly 2.8% of them present only once. This chain uses TRBV5-1 with TRBJ1-6; TRBD1 aligns across 7 bases. The specimen sequenced was whole blood. This clonotype was sampled from an adult who was a healthcare worker with PCR-confirmed SARS-CoV-2 infection or an uninfected control (not recorded which). The CDR3 protein is CASSEFGTAQSPLHF. The CDR3 nucleotides are TGCGCCAGCAGCGAGTTTGGGACAGCACAATCACCCCTCCACTTT.